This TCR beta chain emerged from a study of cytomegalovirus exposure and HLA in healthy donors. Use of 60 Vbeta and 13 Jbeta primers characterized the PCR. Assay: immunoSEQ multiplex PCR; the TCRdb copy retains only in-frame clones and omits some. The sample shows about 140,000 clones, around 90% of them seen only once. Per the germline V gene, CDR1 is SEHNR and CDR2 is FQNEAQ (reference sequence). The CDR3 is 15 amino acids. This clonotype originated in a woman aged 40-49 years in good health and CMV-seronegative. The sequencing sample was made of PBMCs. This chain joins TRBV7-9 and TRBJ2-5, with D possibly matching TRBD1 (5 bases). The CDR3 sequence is CSCSYGRTPQETQYF. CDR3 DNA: TGTTCCTGCTCGTATGGCAGGACACCTCAAGAGACCCAGTACTTC. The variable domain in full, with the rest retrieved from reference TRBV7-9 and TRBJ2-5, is DTGVSQNPRHKITKRGQNVTFRCDPISEHNRLYWYRQTLGQGPEFLTYFQNEAQLEKSRLLSDRFSAERPKGSFSTLEIQRTEQGDSAMYLCSCSYGRTPQETQYFGPGTRLLVL.